These 16 T cell receptor beta chains were all obtained from the same sample, sequenced in a study of PD-1 blockade in mismatch repair-deficient tumors. The table came from immunoSEQ multiplex PCR; TCRdb's copy has only in-frame clones and leaves some out. The sample consists of about 67,000 clones, 70% to 80% of them appearing once. This specimen was peripheral blood, taken 2 weeks after starting pembrolizumab. These receptors came from an adult with mismatch repair-deficient cancer.

This chain uses TRBV6-4 with TRBJ1-2, with 7 bases matching TRBD1. With 6 bases clipped from V and 2 bases from J, the junction kept 3 bases outside the gene matches. The CDR3 totals 13 residues. Germline V CDR1 and CDR2: MRHNA, SNTAGT. CDR3: CASSPGQNYGYTF. CDR3 DNA: TGTGCCAGCAGCCCGGGACAGAACTATGGCTACACCTTC.

The rearrangement links TRBV5-6 to TRBJ2-3; D might be TRBD1 (5 bases). There are 16 residues in the CDR3. The germline V and J ends were trimmed by 4 bases and 0 bases, with 15 bases remaining between them. CDR1 and CDR2 from the germline V gene are SGHDT and YYEEEE. Here the CDR3 reads CASSLHRRGSTDTQYF. In DNA form, the CDR3 reads TGTGCCAGCAGCCTTCACCGTAGGGGTAGCACAGATACGCAGTATTTT.

This sequence joins TRBV7-6 and TRBJ1-5; 9 nucleotides agree with TRBD1. This CDR3 spans 14 amino acids. After removal of 5 bases from V and 6 bases from J, the junction contained 5 bases not matched to a gene. CDR1 and CDR2 (germline): SGHVS, FNYEAQ. Here the CDR3 reads CASSVRDRAQPQHF. The CDR3 DNA reads TGTGCCAGCAGCGTCCGGGACAGGGCTCAGCCCCAGCATTTT.

The chain recombines TRBV7-2 with TRBJ2-6; unclear D gene. This CDR3 is built from 15 residues. Germline CDR1 SGHTA, CDR2 FQGNSA. V was pared by 4 bases and J by 4 bases, with 11 bases between. CDR3 loop: CASSSRSRGANVLTF. CDR3 DNA: TGTGCCAGCAGCTCCCGGAGTCGCGGGGCCAACGTCCTGACTTTC.

On this clone: Other DNA sequences from this sample encode an identical CDR3 as well. The V call is TRBV25-1, the J call TRBJ2-1, with 11 bases identical to TRBD2. This CDR3 spans 16 amino acids. The trim removed 3 bases at V and 1 base at J, leaving 2 bases unmatched. Germline CDR1 MGHDK, CDR2 SYGVNS. Here the CDR3 DNA reads TGTGCCAGCAGTGACGGACTAGCGGGTTCCTACAATGAGCAGTTCTTC. Protein: CASSDGLAGSYNEQFF.

This clone was seen at least ten times. The J gene is TRBJ1-1, the V gene TRBV2; TRBD1 might be the D (5 bases). This CDR3 has 14 residues. V was shortened by 7 bases and J by 6 bases, with 18 bases between the two germline ends. The germline gives CDR1 SNHLY, CDR2 FYNNEI. The CDR3 is CASNAQGYRAEAFF. CDR3 DNA sequence: TGTGCCAGCAATGCCCAGGGCTACCGGGCTGAAGCTTTCTTT.

This chain uses TRBV7-2 with TRBJ2-2; 7 positions match TRBD2. The CDR3 length is 13 residues. J gave up 5 bases and V 4 bases, and 1 base lay outside the gene matches. The germline V gene has CDR1 SGHTA and CDR2 FQGNSA. CDR3 bases: TGTGCCAGCAGCTGGACTAGTACCGGGGAGCTGTTTTTT. It yields the protein CASSWTSTGELFF.

The chain couples TRBV27 to TRBJ1-1; D is unclear. In germline, CDR1 is MNHEY, CDR2 SMNVEV (reference sequence). V was clipped by 5 bases and J by 1 base, with 14 bases between them. The CDR3 contains 15 residues. The CDR3 reads CASSTTGPSNTEAFF. The CDR3 nucleotides read TGTGCCAGCAGTACAACCGGACCGTCGAACACTGAAGCTTTCTTT.

The chain couples TRBV5-1 to TRBJ1-1; no clear D. The germline gives CDR1 SGHRS, CDR2 YFSETQ. The V and J ends lost 0 bases and 1 base respectively, with 7 bases between them. There are 14 residues in the CDR3. The CDR3 DNA sequence: TGCGCCAGCAGCTTGGAAGGCGAGAACACTGAAGCTTTCTTT. Amino acid sequence: CASSLEGENTEAFF.

The chain recombines TRBV5-4 with TRBJ2-1; 9 bases match TRBD2. V lost 4 bases, J lost 8 bases, and 16 bases stayed unmatched. From germline, CDR1 is SGHNT and CDR2 YYREEE (reference sequence). This CDR3 is built from 17 residues. The CDR3 is CASSVEGAGGPLDEQFF. CDR3 nucleotide sequence: TGTGCCAGCAGCGTCGAGGGCGCGGGAGGGCCGTTGGATGAGCAGTTCTTC. Full variable domain (rest looked up from reference TRBV5-4 and TRBJ2-1): ETGVTQSPTHLIKTRGQQVTLRCSSQSGHNTVSWYQQALGQGPQFIFQYYREEENGRGNFPPRFSGLQFPNYSSELNVNALELDDSALYLCASSVEGAGGPLDEQFFGPGTRLTVL.

The sample holds one count of this clone. This chain links TRBV10-1 with TRBJ2-3, with TRBD2 matching over 8 bases. The length of the CDR3 is 15 residues. After removal of 2 bases from V and 6 bases from J, the junction contained 7 bases not matched to a gene. Germline assignment: CDR1 WNHNN and CDR2 SYGVQD (reference sequence). As DNA, the CDR3 is TGCGCCAGCAGTGAGAAGGGAAAGCGGGAGGATACGCAGTATTTT. It encodes CASSEKGKREDTQYF.

A few counts support this clone. The gene calls are TRBV2 and TRBJ2-1; the D gene is possibly TRBD1 (5 bases). Germline lookup yields CDR1 SNHLY and CDR2 FYNNEI. The CDR3 spans 12 residues. Trimming took off 4 bases at V and 5 bases at J, with 6 bases between the two ends. Here the CDR3 DNA reads TGTGCCAGCAGTGCCAGGGACAATGAGCAGTTCTTC. It translates to CASSARDNEQFF.

This clone was counted only a few times. The CDR3 protein is CASRSDGSEQYF. CDR3 bases: TGTGCCAGCAGAAGCGACGGGAGCGAGCAGTACTTC. This rearrangement joins TRBV7-2 to TRBJ2-7; D may be TRBD2 (6 bases). The germline V gene encodes CDR1 SGHTA and CDR2 FQGNSA. The CDR3 contains 12 residues. Trimming took 6 bases from V and 6 from J, leaving 12 bases between them. Based on the CDR3 plus reference TRBV7-2 and TRBJ2-7, the full variable domain is GAGVSQSPSNKVTEKGKDVELRCDPISGHTALYWYRQSLGQGLEFLIYFQGNSAPDKSGLPSDRFSAERTGGSVSTLTIQRTQQEDSAVYLCASRSDGSEQYFGPGTRLTVT.

As DNA, the CDR3 is TGTGCCAGCAGCCAAGTAAGCAATGAGCAGTTCTTC. It translates to CASSQVSNEQFF. This sequence joins TRBV4-2 and TRBJ2-1; D gene ambiguous. The CDR3 is 12 amino acids. Germline V gene data show CDR1 as LGHNA and CDR2 as YNFKEQ. Trimming removed 1 base from V and 6 bases from J, with 4 bases in between.

This clone appeared once. This chain connects TRBV7-9 to TRBJ1-1, with D possibly matching TRBD1 (6 bases). The V end was cut by 1 base, the J end by 5 bases, with 11 bases between. Germline lookup yields CDR1 SEHNR and CDR2 FQNEAQ (reference sequence). The CDR3 has 14 residues. This CDR3 is CASSLEGVGTEAFF. For the CDR3, the DNA is TGTGCCAGCAGCTTAGAGGGGGTAGGGACTGAAGCTTTCTTT.

This chain connects TRBV11-2 to TRBJ2-1, with D perhaps matching TRBD1 (5 bases). CDR1 and CDR2 from the germline V gene are SGHAT and FQNNGV. This CDR3 comprises 15 residues. The V end was cut by 4 bases, the J end by 8 bases, with 18 bases between. The CDR3 protein is CASSSWAPVGHEQFF. For the CDR3, the DNA is TGTGCCAGCAGCTCCTGGGCCCCAGTGGGGCATGAGCAGTTCTTC.